This T cell receptor beta chain was retrieved from a study of monozygotic twins with cystic fibrosis. Overall study context: Library input was approximately 2.7 micrograms of fragmented DNA, with roughly 14 PCR cycles.

The study's findings and limits: Unrelated CF individuals shared fewer identical clonotypes than monozygotic CF twins. In this small cohort, shared CDR3 numbers showed no association with age, concordance or disease severity. Median Simpson clonality of roughly 0.0093 suggested naive T cells predominated.

About this clone itself: Its specificity is unknown.

Repertoires were generated with immunoSEQ multiplex PCR, while TCRdb's copy carries only in-frame clones and drops some. The sample holds some 14,000 clones; nearly 99% are singletons and the top ten take around 0.41%. Sequenced input: blood. The receptor was isolated from a girl aged 2 to 10 with cystic fibrosis.

The CDR3, as DNA: TGTGCCAGCAGCGTAGGCCCCAGCTCCTACGAGCAGTACTTC. This encodes CASSVGPSSYEQYF. J is TRBJ2-7 and V is TRBV9, with no clear D. The ends were cut back, 0 bases at V and 0 bases at J, with 7 bases in the middle. The V gene's germline CDR1 is SGDLS and CDR2 YYNGEE. The CDR3 has 14 residues.